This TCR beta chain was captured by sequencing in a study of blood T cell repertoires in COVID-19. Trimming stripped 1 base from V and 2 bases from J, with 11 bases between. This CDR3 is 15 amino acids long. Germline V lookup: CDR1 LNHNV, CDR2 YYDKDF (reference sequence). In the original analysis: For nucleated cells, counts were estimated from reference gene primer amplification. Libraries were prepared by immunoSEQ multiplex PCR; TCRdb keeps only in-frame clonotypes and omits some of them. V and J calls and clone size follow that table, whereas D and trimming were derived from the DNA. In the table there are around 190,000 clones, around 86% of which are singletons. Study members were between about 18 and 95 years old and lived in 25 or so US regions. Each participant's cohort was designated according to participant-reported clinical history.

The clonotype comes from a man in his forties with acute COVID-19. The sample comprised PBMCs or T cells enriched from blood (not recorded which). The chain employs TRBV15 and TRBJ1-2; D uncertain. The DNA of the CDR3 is TGTGCCACCAGCAGAGGGTTGGGGAGCAACTATGGCTACACCTTC. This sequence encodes CATSRGLGSNYGYTF.